The clone carrying this TCR beta chain turned up a few times. This sample was included in a study of blood T cell repertoires in COVID-19. The germline V gene has CDR1 LNHDA and CDR2 SQIVND (reference sequence). The CDR3 runs to 16 residues. Trimming pared 3 bases from V and 7 bases from J, leaving 18 bases between. Original handling: Estimates of nucleated cell counts were drawn from the amplification of reference gene primers. Libraries were prepared by immunoSEQ multiplex PCR; TCRdb keeps only in-frame clonotypes and omits some of them. The V and J calls and clone size were taken over from that table, and D and trimming were inferred from the DNA. The table lists under 300,000 clones, roughly 84% of them singletons, with over 3% in the top ten.

This sequence joins TRBV19 and TRBJ2-2; D gene uncertain. The material sequenced was peripheral blood. The clonotype comes from a woman between 35 and 50 years old with active or convalescent COVID-19. CDR3 amino acids: CASSIGASLLLGELFF. The CDR3 DNA reads as TGTGCCAGTAGTATCGGTGCCTCCCTCCTCCTCGGGGAGCTGTTTTTT.